Presented here are 8 T cell receptor beta chains from one specimen sequenced in a study of tumor-infiltrating lymphocytes in primary liver carcinoma (dated by TCRdb to between 2016 and 2019). Total RNA and DNA were co-extracted from roughly 20-30 mg of bulk tissue with the AllPrep DNA/RNA mini kit, without cell sorting. Instrument used: Illumina HiSeq 2500. TCRbeta-specific cDNA was reverse-transcribed from 500 ng total RNA using a constant-region primer and ProtoScript II reverse transcriptase. Construction of the TCRbeta libraries relied on three nested rounds of multiplex PCR, following a slightly modified ARM-PCR procedure. Each of the first two PCR rounds ran for around 10 cycles using multiplex TRBV1-TRBV30 forward primers together with a Cbeta reverse primer. TCRdb reran the public reads through fastp at Q25 and MiXCR, keeping productive beta chains. Each entry merges the rows of one CDR3 protein and shows their most common DNA and genes. The sample table records some 40,000 distinct CDR3 sequences; 60% to 80% of these occur just once. 35% to 40% of the sample belongs to the ten largest clones.

The sequenced material came from tumor-adjacent normal liver tissue. The origin of the receptors is a man aged 35-49 years with primary liver carcinoma and hepatitis B virus infection.

Notes on this clonotype: A much larger clone differs by one base, so this may be a read error. The rearrangement joins TRBV30 to TRBJ1-1; weak D call: TRBD1 (5 bases). In germline, CDR1 is GTSNPN, CDR2 SVGIG (reference sequence). This CDR3 region has 15 residues. CDR3 nucleotide sequence: TGTGCCCGGAGTGTAAGAGCAGGGATGAACACTGAAGCTTTCTTT. This codes for CARSVRAGMNTEAFF.

On this clonotype: One end of the junction varies from germline; a read error may be responsible. V usage is TRBV4-3 and J usage is TRBJ2-6, with D perhaps being TRBD1 or TRBD2 (5 bases each). Per the germline V gene, CDR1 is LGHNA and CDR2 is YSLEER. CDR3 length: 17 residues. The CDR3 sequence is CASSQDGFRSGTNVLTF. CDR3 nucleotides: TGCGCCAGCAGCCAAGATGGGTTCCGCTCTGGGACCAACGTCCTAACTTTC.

The rearrangement links TRBV12-3 or TRBV12-4 to TRBJ2-5; possible D gene TRBD2, 5 bases. The germline V and J ends were trimmed by 5 bases and 2 bases, with 12 bases remaining between them. The CDR3 contains 14 residues. The CDR3 bases are TGTGCCAGCAGTCCTGCCGGGGTTCAAGAGACCCAGTACTTC. It translates to CASSPAGVQETQYF.

Regarding this clonotype: The junction departs from the called germline gene at one end, perhaps through a read error. This rearrangement joins TRBV10-2 to TRBJ2-6, with D hard to call. Germline-derived CDR1 and CDR2 are WSHSY and SAAADI. The CDR3 covers 13 residues. CDR3 sequence: CSSYSSGANVLTF. As DNA, the CDR3 is TGTTCCAGTTACAGCTCTGGGGCCAACGTCCTGACTTTC.

About this clonotype itself: A junction end diverges from the germline sequence, so it may reflect a read error. The rearrangement links TRBV10-3 to TRBJ2-3; 7 nucleotides line up with TRBD2. From germline, CDR1 is ENHRY and CDR2 SYGVKD. This CDR3 spans 18 amino acids. CDR3 DNA: TGTGTCATCAGTGCATCCTCAATGACTAGCTGGGGCGCAGATACGCAGTATTTT. It codes for CVISASSMTSWGADTQYF.

As for this clonotype: One end of the junction is discordant with germline, which a read error may explain. This chain connects TRBV11-2 to TRBJ1-1, with D possibly matching TRBD1 (5 bases). In germline, CDR1 is SGHAT, CDR2 FQNNGV. The CDR3 has 16 amino acids. The CDR3 spells CASSLDRSGIVTETFF. The CDR3 DNA is TGTGCCAGTAGCTTAGATCGGTCAGGGATTGTCACTGAAACTTTCTTT. Variable domain in full (rest from reference TRBV11-2 and TRBJ1-1): EAGVAQSPRYKIIEKRQSVAFWCNPISGHATLYWYQQILGQGPKLLIQFQNNGVVDDSQLPKDRFSAERLKGVDSTLKIQPAKLEDSAVYLCASSLDRSGIVTETFFGQGTRLTVV.

This clonotype was seen at least ten times. The V call is TRBV2, the J call TRBJ2-2; either TRBD1 or TRBD2 may fit D (5 bases each). Trimming stripped 4 bases from V and 6 bases from J, with 12 bases between. The CDR3 has 14 residues. Per the germline V gene, CDR1 is SNHLY and CDR2 is FYNNEI. CDR3: CASSGTRGSGELFF. The CDR3, as DNA: TGTGCCAGCAGTGGGACGAGGGGTTCCGGGGAGCTGTTTTTT.

This clonotype was counted once. The rearrangement joins TRBV5-5 to TRBJ1-1; D remains unclear. Germline V CDR1 and CDR2: SGHKS, YYEKEE (reference sequence). The CDR3 sequence is 13 residues long. With 5 bases removed from V and 1 base from J, the gap between germline ends came to 9 bases. CDR3 region: CASSYIRNTEAFF. The DNA for the CDR3 is TGTGCCAGCAGTTATATTAGGAACACTGAAGCTTTCTTT.